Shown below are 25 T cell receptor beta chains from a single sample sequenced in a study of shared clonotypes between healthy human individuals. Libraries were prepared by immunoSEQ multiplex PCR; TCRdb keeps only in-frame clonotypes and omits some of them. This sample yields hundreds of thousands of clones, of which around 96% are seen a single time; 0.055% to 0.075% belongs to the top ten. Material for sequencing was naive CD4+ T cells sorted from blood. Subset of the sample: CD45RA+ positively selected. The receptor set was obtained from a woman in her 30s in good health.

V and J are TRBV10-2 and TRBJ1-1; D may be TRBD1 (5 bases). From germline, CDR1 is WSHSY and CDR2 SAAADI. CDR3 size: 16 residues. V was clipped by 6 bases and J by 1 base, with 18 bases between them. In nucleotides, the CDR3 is TGCGCCAGCAGCCTTACCAGGACACTGCCGAACACTGAAGCTTTCTTT. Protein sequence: CASSLTRTLPNTEAFF.

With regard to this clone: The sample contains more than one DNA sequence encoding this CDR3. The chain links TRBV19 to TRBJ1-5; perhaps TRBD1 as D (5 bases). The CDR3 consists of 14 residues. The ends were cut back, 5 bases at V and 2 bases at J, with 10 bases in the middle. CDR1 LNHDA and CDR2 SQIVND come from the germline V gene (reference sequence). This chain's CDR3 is CASSAGTGNQPQHF. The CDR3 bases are TGTGCCAGTAGTGCCGGGACGGGCAATCAGCCCCAGCATTTT.

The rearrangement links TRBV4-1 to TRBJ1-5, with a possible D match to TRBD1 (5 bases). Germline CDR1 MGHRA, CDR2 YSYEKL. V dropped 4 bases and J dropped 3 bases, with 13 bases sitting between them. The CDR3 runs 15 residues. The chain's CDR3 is CASSLRGGPNQPQHF. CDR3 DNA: TGCGCCAGCAGCCTCCGGGGCGGACCCAATCAGCCCCAGCATTTT.

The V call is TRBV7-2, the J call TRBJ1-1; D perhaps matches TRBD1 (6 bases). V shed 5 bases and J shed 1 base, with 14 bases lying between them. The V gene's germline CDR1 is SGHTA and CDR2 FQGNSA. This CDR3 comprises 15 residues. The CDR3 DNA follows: TGTGCCAGCAGCACAACCGGGACAAGGAACACTGAAGCTTTCTTT. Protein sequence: CASSTTGTRNTEAFF.

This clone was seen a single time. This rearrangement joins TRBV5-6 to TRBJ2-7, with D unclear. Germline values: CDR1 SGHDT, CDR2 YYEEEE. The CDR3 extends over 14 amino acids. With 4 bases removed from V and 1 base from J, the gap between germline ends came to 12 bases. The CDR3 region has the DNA TGTGCCAGCAGCCAGGTAGTTCTTTCCTACGAGCAGTACTTC. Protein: CASSQVVLSYEQYF.

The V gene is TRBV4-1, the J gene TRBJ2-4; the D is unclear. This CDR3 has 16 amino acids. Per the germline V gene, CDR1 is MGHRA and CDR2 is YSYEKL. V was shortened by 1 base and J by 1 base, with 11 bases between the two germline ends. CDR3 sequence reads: CASSQASRLAKNIQYF. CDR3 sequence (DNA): TGCGCCAGCAGCCAAGCGAGTCGGTTGGCCAAAAACATTCAGTACTTC.

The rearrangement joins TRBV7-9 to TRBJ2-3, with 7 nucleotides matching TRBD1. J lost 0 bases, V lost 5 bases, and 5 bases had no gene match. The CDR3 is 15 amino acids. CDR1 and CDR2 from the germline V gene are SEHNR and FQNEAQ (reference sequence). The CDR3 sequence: CASSPGTASTDTQYF. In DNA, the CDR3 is TGTGCCAGCAGCCCCGGGACAGCTAGCACAGATACGCAGTATTTT. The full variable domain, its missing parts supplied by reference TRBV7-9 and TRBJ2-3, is DTGVSQNPRHKITKRGQNVTFRCDPISEHNRLYWYRQTLGQGPEFLTYFQNEAQLEKSRLLSDRFSAERPKGSFSTLEIQRTEQGDSAMYLCASSPGTASTDTQYFGPGTRLTVL.

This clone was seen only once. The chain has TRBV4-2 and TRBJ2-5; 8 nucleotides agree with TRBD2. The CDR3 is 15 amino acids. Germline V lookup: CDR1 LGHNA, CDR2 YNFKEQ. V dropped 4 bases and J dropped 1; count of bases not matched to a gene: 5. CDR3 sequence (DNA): TGTGCCAGCAGCCCGGGCGGGACTAGCCAAGAGACCCAGTACTTC. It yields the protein CASSPGGTSQETQYF.

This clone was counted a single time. The CDR3 bases are TGTGCCAGAATATGGACTAGCCCGAACACCGGGGAGCTGTTTTTT. Protein: CARIWTSPNTGELFF. The chain employs TRBV7-3 and TRBJ2-2; 8 bases fit TRBD2. The CDR3 totals 15 residues. V shed 9 bases, J shed 0 bases, and the junction held 6 bases outside the gene matches. Looked up from germline, CDR1 is SGHTA and CDR2 is FQGTGA.

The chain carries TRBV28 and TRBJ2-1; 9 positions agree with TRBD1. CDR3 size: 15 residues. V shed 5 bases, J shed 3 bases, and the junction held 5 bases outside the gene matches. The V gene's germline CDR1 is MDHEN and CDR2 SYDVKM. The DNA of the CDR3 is TGTGCCAGCAGTCCTCCGGGACAGGGCTACAATGAGCAGTTCTTC. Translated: CASSPPGQGYNEQFF.

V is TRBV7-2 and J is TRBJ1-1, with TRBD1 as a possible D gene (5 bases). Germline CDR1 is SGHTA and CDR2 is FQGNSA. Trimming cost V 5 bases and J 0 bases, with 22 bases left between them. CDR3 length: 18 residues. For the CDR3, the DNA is TGTGCCAGCAGCAAGAGGGACCCCCAACTTGGCATGAACACTGAAGCTTTCTTT. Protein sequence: CASSKRDPQLGMNTEAFF.

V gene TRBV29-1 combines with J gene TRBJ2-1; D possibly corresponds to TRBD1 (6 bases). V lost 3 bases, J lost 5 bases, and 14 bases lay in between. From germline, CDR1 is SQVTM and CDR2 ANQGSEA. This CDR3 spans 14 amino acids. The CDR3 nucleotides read TGCAGCGTTGAGGCCAGGGGAGTACACAATGAGCAGTTCTTC. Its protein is CSVEARGVHNEQFF.

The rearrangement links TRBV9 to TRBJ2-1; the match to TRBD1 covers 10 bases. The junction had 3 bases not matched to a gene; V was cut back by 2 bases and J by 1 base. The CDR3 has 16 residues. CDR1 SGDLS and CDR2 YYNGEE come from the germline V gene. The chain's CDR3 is CASSVGQGISYNEQFF. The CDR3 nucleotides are TGTGCCAGCAGCGTGGGACAGGGGATATCCTACAATGAGCAGTTCTTC.

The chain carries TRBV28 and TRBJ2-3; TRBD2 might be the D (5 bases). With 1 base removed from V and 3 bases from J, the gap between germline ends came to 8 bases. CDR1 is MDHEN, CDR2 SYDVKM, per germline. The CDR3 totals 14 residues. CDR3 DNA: TGTGCCAGCAGTTTATATACGGGAACAGATACGCAGTATTTT. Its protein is CASSLYTGTDTQYF.

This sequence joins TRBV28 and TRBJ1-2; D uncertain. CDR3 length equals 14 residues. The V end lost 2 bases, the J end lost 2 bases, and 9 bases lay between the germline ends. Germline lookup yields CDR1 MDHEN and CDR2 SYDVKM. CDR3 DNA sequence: TGTGCCAGCAGTTTACGGGGATGGAACTATGGCTACACCTTC. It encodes CASSLRGWNYGYTF.

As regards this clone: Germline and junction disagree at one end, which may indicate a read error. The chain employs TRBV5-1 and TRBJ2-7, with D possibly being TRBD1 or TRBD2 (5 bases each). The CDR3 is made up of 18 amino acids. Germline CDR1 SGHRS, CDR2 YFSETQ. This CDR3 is CASCLGELPKAAIYEQYF. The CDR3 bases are TGCGCCAGCTGCTTGGGGGAATTGCCAAAAGCTGCGATCTACGAGCAGTACTTC.

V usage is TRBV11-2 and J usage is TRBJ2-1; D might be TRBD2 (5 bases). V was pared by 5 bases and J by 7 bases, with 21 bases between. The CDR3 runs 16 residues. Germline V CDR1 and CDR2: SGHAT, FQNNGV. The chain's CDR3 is CASSTRRGKEQNEQFF. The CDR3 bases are TGTGCCAGCAGCACCCGTCGGGGTAAGGAACAGAATGAGCAGTTCTTC.

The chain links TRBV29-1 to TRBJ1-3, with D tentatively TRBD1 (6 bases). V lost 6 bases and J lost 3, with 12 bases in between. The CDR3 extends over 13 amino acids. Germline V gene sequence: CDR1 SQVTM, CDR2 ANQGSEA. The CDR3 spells CSVGRDIGNTIYF. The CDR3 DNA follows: TGCAGCGTGGGGCGGGACATTGGAAACACCATATATTTT.

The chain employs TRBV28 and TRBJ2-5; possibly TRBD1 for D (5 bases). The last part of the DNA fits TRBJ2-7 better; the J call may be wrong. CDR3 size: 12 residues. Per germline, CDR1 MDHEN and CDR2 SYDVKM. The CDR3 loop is CASTGQGGEQYF. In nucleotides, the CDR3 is TGTGCCAGCACTGGGCAGGGTGGCGAGCAGTACTTC.

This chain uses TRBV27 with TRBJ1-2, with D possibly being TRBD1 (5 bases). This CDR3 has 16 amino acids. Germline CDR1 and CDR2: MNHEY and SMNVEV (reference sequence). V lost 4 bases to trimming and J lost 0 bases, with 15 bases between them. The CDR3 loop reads CASSSSGHRANYGYTF. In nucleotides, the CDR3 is TGTGCCAGCAGTTCCTCAGGACACCGAGCTAACTATGGCTACACCTTC.

This CDR3 reads CASSLGLAGKSNTGELFF. The CDR3, as DNA: TGTGCCAGCAGCTTAGGACTAGCGGGCAAGTCGAACACCGGGGAGCTGTTTTTT. This chain uses TRBV5-4 with TRBJ2-2; 11 nucleotides line up with TRBD2. V was pared by 2 bases and J by 0 bases, with 6 bases of the junction left unmatched. The CDR3 contains 18 residues. Germline V lookup: CDR1 SGHNT, CDR2 YYREEE (reference sequence). The variable domain in full, completed from reference TRBV5-4 and TRBJ2-2, reads ETGVTQSPTHLIKTRGQQVTLRCSSQSGHNTVSWYQQALGQGPQFIFQYYREEENGRGNFPPRFSGLQFPNYSSELNVNALELDDSALYLCASSLGLAGKSNTGELFFGEGSRLTVL.

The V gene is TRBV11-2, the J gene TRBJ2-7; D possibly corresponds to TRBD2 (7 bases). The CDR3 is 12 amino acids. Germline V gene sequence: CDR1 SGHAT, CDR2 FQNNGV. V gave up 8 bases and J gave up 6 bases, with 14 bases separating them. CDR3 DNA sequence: TGTGCCAGCGGGGGGGGACAACGCGAGCAGTACTTC. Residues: CASGGGQREQYF.

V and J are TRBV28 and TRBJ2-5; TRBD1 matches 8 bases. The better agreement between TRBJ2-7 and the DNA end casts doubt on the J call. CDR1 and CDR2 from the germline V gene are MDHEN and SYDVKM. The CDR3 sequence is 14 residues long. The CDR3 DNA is TGTGCCAGCTTACCGGGACAGGCAACCTACGAGCAGTACTTC. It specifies CASLPGQATYEQYF.

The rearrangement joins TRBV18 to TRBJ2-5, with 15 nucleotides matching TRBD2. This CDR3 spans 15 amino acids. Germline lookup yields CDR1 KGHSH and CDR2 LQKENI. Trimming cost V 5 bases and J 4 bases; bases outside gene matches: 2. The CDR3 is CASSTGLAGGETQYF. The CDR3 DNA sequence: TGTGCCAGCTCAACGGGACTAGCGGGAGGAGAGACCCAGTACTTC.

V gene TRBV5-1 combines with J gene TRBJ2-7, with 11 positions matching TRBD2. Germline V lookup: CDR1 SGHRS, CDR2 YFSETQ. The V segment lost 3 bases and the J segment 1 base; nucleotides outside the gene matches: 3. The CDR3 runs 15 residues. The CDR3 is CASSYTSGSSYEQYF. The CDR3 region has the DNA TGCGCCAGCAGCTACACTAGCGGGAGTTCCTACGAGCAGTACTTC.